The 23 T cell receptor beta chains below all came from one sample that was sequenced in a study of T-cell reconstitution after alpha-beta-depleted transplantation in children. It was with unique molecular identifiers that the TCRbeta library was prepared. TCRdb itself ran the PCR reads through MiXCR, one entry per CDR3 protein. The sample has some 390,000 distinct CDR3 sequences, around 21% seen once. This specimen consisted of PBMCs from the stem cell graft donor, obtained from the stem cell graft. The receptors were gathered from a human donor who donated a stem cell graft to a child with acute myeloid leukemia.

V and J are TRBV12-3 or TRBV12-4 and TRBJ2-1, with 10 positions matching TRBD2. CDR3 length: 15 residues. Unmatched junction bases numbered 16, after V lost 5 bases and J lost 15 bases. The CDR3 is CASSPRRAGGHGGFF. CDR3 DNA: TGTGCCAGCAGTCCCCGCAGAGCGGGAGGGCACGGTGGGTTCTTC.

This chain uses TRBV19 with TRBJ2-5; TRBD2 is a possible D gene (6 bases). V was clipped by 3 bases and J by 1 base, with 18 bases between them. This CDR3 region has 17 residues. Germline CDR1 is LNHDA and CDR2 is SQIVND (reference sequence). CDR3 nucleotides: TGTGCCAGTAGTATTGGGACGACGCCCGGGGGCCAAGAGACCCAGTACTTC. Protein: CASSIGTTPGGQETQYF.

V is TRBV12-3 or TRBV12-4 and J is TRBJ1-5, with D unclear. Trimming took off 6 bases at V and 7 bases at J, with 10 bases between the two ends. The CDR3 is 12 amino acids. CDR3 sequence (DNA): TGTGCCAGCAGGGAATCTGGACAGCCCCAGCATTTT. Translating it yields CASRESGQPQHF.

The J gene is TRBJ2-7, the V gene TRBV20-1, with TRBD2 matching over 10 bases. The V gene's germline CDR1 is DFQATT and CDR2 SNEGSKA (reference sequence). The trim removed 4 bases at V and 0 bases at J, leaving 9 bases unmatched. The CDR3 runs 16 residues. CDR3 nucleotide sequence: TGCAGTGCTACTGTACGACTAGCGGGCCTCTCCTACGAGCAGTACTTC. It codes for CSATVRLAGLSYEQYF.

The chain recombines TRBV30 with TRBJ1-6; D not resolved. With 0 bases removed from V and 5 bases from J, the gap between germline ends came to 8 bases. The CDR3 covers 14 residues. The germline V gene has CDR1 GTSNPN and CDR2 SVGIG (reference sequence). CDR3 sequence reads: CAWSVTENNSPLHF. CDR3 in DNA: TGTGCCTGGAGTGTAACCGAGAATAATTCACCCCTCCACTTT.

This clonotype was seen only a few times. V usage is TRBV11-2 and J usage is TRBJ2-2; TRBD1 is a possible D gene (5 bases). Trimming took off 3 bases at V and 5 bases at J, with 13 bases between the two ends. This CDR3 has 15 residues. Germline V gene lookup returns CDR1 SGHAT and CDR2 FQNNGV. The CDR3 nucleotides are TGTGCCAGCAGCTTTGCAGGGTCGGAGACCGGGGAGCTGTTTTTT. It encodes CASSFAGSETGELFF.

This clonotype came up a few times. The chain carries TRBV28 and TRBJ2-7; D unresolved. In germline, CDR1 is MDHEN, CDR2 SYDVKM. The CDR3 extends over 14 amino acids. Trimming took 6 bases from V and 2 from J, leaving 14 bases between them. The CDR3 sequence is CASSPSLPTYEQYF. Written as DNA, the CDR3 is TGTGCCAGCAGCCCCTCTCTGCCTACCTACGAGCAGTACTTC.

The rearrangement joins TRBV28 to TRBJ2-3; D uncertain. The CDR3 loop spans 14 amino acids. Germline CDR1 and CDR2: MDHEN and SYDVKM. The V gene lost 6 bases and the J gene lost 0 bases, with 10 bases spanning the gap. CDR3 sequence reads: CASSTSTSTDTQYF. CDR3 DNA sequence: TGTGCCAGCAGCACGTCAACGAGCACAGATACGCAGTATTTT.

This clonotype was found many times. The chain joins TRBV7-8 to TRBJ2-1; 8 nucleotides line up with TRBD2. Germline CDR1 is SGHVS and CDR2 is FQNEAQ. V was clipped by 1 base and J by 9 bases; unmatched bases: 14. The CDR3 length is 17 residues. The CDR3 DNA reads TGTGCCAGCAGCTTAGGCGTATGGGAGCGGGAGAGGAGTGAGCAGTTCTTC. It encodes CASSLGVWERERSEQFF. Variable domain in full (rest from reference TRBV7-8 and TRBJ2-1): GAGVSQSPRYKVAKRGQDVALRCDPISGHVSLFWYQQALGQGPEFLTYFQNEAQLDKSGLPSDRFFAERPEGSVSTLKIQRTQQEDSAVYLCASSLGVWERERSEQFFGPGTRLTVL.

This chain links TRBV24-1 with TRBJ2-7, with D perhaps assigned TRBD1 or TRBD2 (5 bases each). Germline CDR1 and CDR2: KGHDR and SFDVKD. The CDR3 has 15 amino acids. Trimming removed 6 bases at V and 7 bases at J, with 21 bases between. The CDR3 nucleotides read TGTGCCACCAGTCTTACGGGCAGGGAGCCGTTTGAGCAGTACTTC. It codes for CATSLTGREPFEQYF.

This clonotype occurred many times. The chain recombines TRBV20-1 with TRBJ2-1, with 13 bases fitting TRBD2. CDR3 length equals 15 residues. Germline CDR1 DFQATT, CDR2 SNEGSKA (reference sequence). Losses at the gene ends were 2 bases for V and 7 bases for J; bases not matched to a gene: 5. DNA for the CDR3: TGCAGTGCTAGAAGAGGACTAGCGGGAGTAAATGAGCAGTTCTTC. It specifies CSARRGLAGVNEQFF.

This clonotype was counted between two and nine times. The chain couples TRBV20-1 to TRBJ2-7; 9 positions match TRBD2. The CDR3 totals 14 residues. Germline V gives CDR1 DFQATT, CDR2 SNEGSKA (reference sequence). Losses at the gene ends were 2 bases for V and 2 bases for J; bases not matched to a gene: 4. The CDR3 sequence: CSARHGGRAYEQYF. As DNA, the CDR3 is TGCAGTGCTAGACACGGCGGGAGGGCCTACGAGCAGTACTTC.

This sequence joins TRBV28 and TRBJ1-1; 8 bases match TRBD1. The CDR3 is made up of 13 amino acids. Germline CDR1 and CDR2: MDHEN and SYDVKM. The CDR3 spells CVTRAGGNTEAFF. CDR3 nucleotide sequence: TGTGTCACTCGGGCAGGGGGCAACACTGAAGCTTTCTTT.

In DNA, the CDR3 is TGCAGCGTGATCCAGACAGGGATCGGGGAGCTGTTTTTT. Amino acids: CSVIQTGIGELFF. This chain uses TRBV29-1 with TRBJ2-2; 7 bases match TRBD1. The germline gives CDR1 SQVTM, CDR2 ANQGSEA. The CDR3 is 13 residues long. The junction had 8 bases not matched to a gene; V was cut back by 6 bases and J by 7 bases.

As for this clonotype: The germline gene is not matched at one end of the junction; a read error may be the cause. The chain uses TRBV28 and TRBJ2-7; 7 bases map to TRBD1. Per the germline V gene, CDR1 is MDHEN and CDR2 is SYDVKM. This CDR3 has 14 amino acids. The CDR3 protein is CGSREQGNLYEQYF. For the CDR3, the DNA is TGTGGCAGCAGGGAACAGGGGAATCTCTACGAGCAGTACTTC. Using reference TRBV28 and TRBJ2-7 for the parts outside the CDR3, the full variable domain is DVKVTQSSRYLVKRTGEKVFLECVQDMDHENMFWYRQDPGLGLRLIYFSYDVKMKEKGDIPEGYSVSREKKERFSLILESASTNQTSMYLCGSREQGNLYEQYFGPGTRLTVT.

The chain couples TRBV7-9 to TRBJ2-7, with TRBD1 matching 7 bases. The CDR3 is made up of 14 amino acids. Germline loops: CDR1 SEHNR, CDR2 FQNEAQ (reference sequence). J lost 2 bases, V lost 7 bases, and 8 bases had no gene match. CDR3 DNA sequence: TGTGCCAGCAACCTGGGACAGCCGCCCTACGAGCAGTACTTC. Translation gives CASNLGQPPYEQYF.

The chain recombines TRBV20-1 with TRBJ1-1, with D perhaps TRBD1 (5 bases). This CDR3 contains 14 residues. Germline-derived CDR1 and CDR2 are DFQATT and SNEGSKA (reference sequence). V dropped 7 bases and J dropped 4 bases, with 19 bases sitting between them. The CDR3 region is CSVSRPRQGTEAFF. In nucleotides, the CDR3 is TGCAGTGTTTCCCGACCACGTCAGGGCACTGAAGCTTTCTTT.

This rearrangement joins TRBV29-1 to TRBJ1-4; maybe TRBD1 (5 bases). The length of the CDR3 is 13 residues. V was shortened by 4 bases and J by 6 bases, with 12 bases between the two germline ends. CDR1 and CDR2 from the germline V gene are SQVTM and ANQGSEA. The CDR3 DNA reads as TGCAGCGTTGGAGGGGTGGGGGATGAAAAACTGTTTTTT. This encodes CSVGGVGDEKLFF. The full variable domain, rest sourced from reference TRBV29-1 and TRBJ1-4, is SAVISQKPSRDICQRGTSLTIQCQVDSQVTMMFWYRQQPGQSLTLIATANQGSEATYESGFVIDKFPISRPNLTFSTLTVSNMSPEDSSIYLCSVGGVGDEKLFFGSGTQLSVL.

The V call is TRBV9, the J call TRBJ2-7; TRBD1 or TRBD2 may be the D gene (5 bases each). Germline CDR1 SGDLS, CDR2 YYNGEE. The CDR3 contains 15 residues. Deletions cut 0 bases from V and 2 bases from J, with 12 bases between. CDR3 bases: TGTGCCAGCAGCGTAGGGGACGGGCCTACCTACGAGCAGTACTTC. Its protein is CASSVGDGPTYEQYF.

This clonotype has at least ten counts. The chain joins TRBV2 to TRBJ1-1; D perhaps matches TRBD1 (5 bases). Trimming stripped 6 bases from V and 7 bases from J, with 6 bases between. The germline CDR1 and CDR2 sequences are SNHLY and FYNNEI. The CDR3 runs to 10 residues. The CDR3 bases are TGTGCCAGCAGACAGGTTGAAGCTTTCTTT. Translating it yields CASRQVEAFF.

Only a few counts were recorded for this clonotype. The rearrangement uses TRBV5-1 and TRBJ2-2; D is unclear. The ends were cut back, 6 bases at V and 6 bases at J, with 9 bases in the middle. The CDR3 spans 12 residues. CDR1 is SGHRS, CDR2 YFSETQ, per germline. The DNA of the CDR3 is TGCGCCAGCATGCTTTCTCCCGGGGAGCTGTTTTTT. Translated: CASMLSPGELFF.

This clonotype was counted a few times. J is TRBJ2-7 and V is TRBV12-3 or TRBV12-4; D not resolved. V shed 6 bases and J shed 6 bases, with 12 bases lying between them. This CDR3 spans 12 amino acids. The CDR3 here is CASSPGVREQYF. The CDR3 DNA reads as TGTGCCAGCAGCCCTGGCGTTCGCGAGCAGTACTTC.

The chain recombines TRBV28 with TRBJ2-1; the match to TRBD2 covers 9 bases. The J segment lost 7 bases and the V segment lost 6 bases, leaving 13 bases of the junction unmatched. The CDR3 spans 16 residues. Germline assignment: CDR1 MDHEN and CDR2 SYDVKM. The CDR3 DNA sequence: TGTGCCAGCAGCAATGGGGAGCTAGCGGGAAGGAATGAGCAGTTCTTC. It codes for CASSNGELAGRNEQFF.